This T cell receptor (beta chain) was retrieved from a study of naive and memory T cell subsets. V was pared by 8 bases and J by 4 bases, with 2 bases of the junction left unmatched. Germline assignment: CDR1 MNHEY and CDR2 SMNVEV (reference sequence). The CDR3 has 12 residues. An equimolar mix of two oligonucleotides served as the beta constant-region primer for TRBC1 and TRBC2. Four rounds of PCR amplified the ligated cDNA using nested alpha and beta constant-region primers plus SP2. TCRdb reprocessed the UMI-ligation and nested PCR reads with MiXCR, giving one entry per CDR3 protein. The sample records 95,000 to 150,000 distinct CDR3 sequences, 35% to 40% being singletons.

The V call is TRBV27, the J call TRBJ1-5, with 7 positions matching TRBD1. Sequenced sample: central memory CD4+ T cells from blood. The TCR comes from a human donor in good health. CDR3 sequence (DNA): TGTGCCAGCGGGACAGTGAATCAGCCCCAGCATTTT. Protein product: CASGTVNQPQHF.